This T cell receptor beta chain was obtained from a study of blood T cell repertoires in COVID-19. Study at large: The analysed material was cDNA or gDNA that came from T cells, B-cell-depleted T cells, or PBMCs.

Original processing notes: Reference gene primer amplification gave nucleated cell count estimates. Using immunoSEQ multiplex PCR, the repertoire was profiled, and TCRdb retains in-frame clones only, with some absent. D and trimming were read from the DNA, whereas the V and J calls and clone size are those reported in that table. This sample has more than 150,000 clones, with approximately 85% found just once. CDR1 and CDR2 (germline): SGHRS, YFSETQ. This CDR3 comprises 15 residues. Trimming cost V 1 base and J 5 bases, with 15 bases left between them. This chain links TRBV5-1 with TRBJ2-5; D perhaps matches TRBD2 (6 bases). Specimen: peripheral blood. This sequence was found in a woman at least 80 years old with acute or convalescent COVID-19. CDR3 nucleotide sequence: TGCGCCAGCAGCTTGTTGGGACTGTCTGGGGAGACCCAGTACTTC. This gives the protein CASSLLGLSGETQYF.